One and the same sample provided the 27 T cell receptor beta chains below, sequenced in a study of shared clonotypes between healthy human individuals. Method: immunoSEQ multiplex PCR; TCRdb's copy keeps in-frame clones and lacks some. The profile shows nearly 1 million clones, around three quarters of them singletons. Sequences were obtained from memory CD4+ T cells sorted from blood. The subset is: CD45RA-negative fraction. The receptors come from a young man in good health.

The chain recombines TRBV25-1 with TRBJ1-1; D might be TRBD1 (5 bases). The CDR3 spans 13 residues. The V gene's germline CDR1 is MGHDK and CDR2 SYGVNS. Trimming took off 3 bases at V and 5 bases at J, with 10 bases between the two ends. The CDR3 DNA is TGTGCCAGCAGTGAGCCAGGGTGGACTGAAGCTTTCTTT. It is translated as CASSEPGWTEAFF.

V usage is TRBV18 and J usage is TRBJ2-1, with unresolved D. Trimming stripped 0 bases from V and 9 bases from J, with 6 bases between. This CDR3 has 12 amino acids. Germline CDR1 is KGHSH and CDR2 is LQKENI. The chain's CDR3 is CASSPPVGEQFF. The CDR3 bases are TGTGCCAGCTCACCACCGGTGGGTGAGCAGTTCTTC.

The chain carries TRBV6-6 and TRBJ2-1, with 12 bases lining up with TRBD1. Germline V gene sequence: CDR1 MNHNY, CDR2 SVGAGI (reference sequence). With 5 bases clipped from V and 7 bases from J, the junction kept 9 bases outside the gene matches. The CDR3 totals 16 residues. The CDR3 bases are TGTGCCAGCAGTCCCTCTTCGGGACAGGGGGCGAATGAGCAGTTCTTC. Translating it yields CASSPSSGQGANEQFF.

V is TRBV5-6 and J is TRBJ1-5; unclear D gene. CDR1 is SGHDT and CDR2 is YYEEEE in the germline V gene. This CDR3 is 14 amino acids long. Trimming pared 1 base from V and 7 bases from J, leaving 12 bases between. As DNA, the CDR3 is TGTGCCAGCAGCTTGCGGCAGCCCGGCCAGCCCCAGCATTTT. Amino acid sequence: CASSLRQPGQPQHF.

This sequence joins TRBV4-1 and TRBJ2-2; D assignment may be TRBD1 or TRBD2 (5 bases each). Trimming left V 4 bases short and J 0 bases short, with 12 bases between. The CDR3 length is 16 residues. Germline CDR1 MGHRA, CDR2 YSYEKL. The CDR3, as DNA: TGCGCCAGCAGCCGAGGAGAGGGGTCGAACACCGGGGAGCTGTTTTTT. Encoded protein: CASSRGEGSNTGELFF.

The rearrangement joins TRBV19 to TRBJ2-5; D remains unclear. The germline V gene encodes CDR1 LNHDA and CDR2 SQIVND (reference sequence). The V and J ends lost 8 bases and 3 bases respectively, with 16 bases between them. This CDR3 has 14 residues. Here the CDR3 reads CASAFVGREETQYF. CDR3 nucleotides: TGTGCCAGTGCTTTTGTGGGTCGGGAAGAGACCCAGTACTTC.

The rearrangement uses TRBV19 and TRBJ2-2, with 7 bases lining up with TRBD2. This CDR3 is 14 amino acids long. The junction had 7 bases not matched to a gene; V was cut back by 8 bases and J by 4 bases. CDR1 is LNHDA and CDR2 is SQIVND in the germline V gene (reference sequence). In DNA form, the CDR3 reads TGTGCCAGTTGGGGAGGGTTCAGCACCGGGGAGCTGTTTTTT. It is translated as CASWGGFSTGELFF.

The chain links TRBV6-6 to TRBJ1-2; 7 bases match TRBD1. Germline CDR1 MNHNY, CDR2 SVGAGI (reference sequence). This CDR3 is built from 15 residues. V dropped 7 bases and J dropped 8; count of bases not matched to a gene: 16. CDR3 sequence (DNA): TGTGCCAGCAATCCTCGAGAGGGACAGTTTGGCGGCTACACCTTC. It is translated as CASNPREGQFGGYTF.

In the case of this clone: Distinct nucleotide sequences in the sample also encode this CDR3. CDR3 nucleotides: TGTGCCAGCTCACTAGGACTGGAGGAGACCCAGTACTTC. This gives the protein CASSLGLEETQYF. This chain uses TRBV18 with TRBJ2-5; D might be TRBD2 (5 bases). The length of the CDR3 is 13 residues. Trimming pared 4 bases from V and 5 bases from J, leaving 11 bases between. Germline V gene lookup returns CDR1 KGHSH and CDR2 LQKENI.

V and J are TRBV5-1 and TRBJ1-3, with TRBD1 as a possible D gene (6 bases). The CDR3 spans 15 residues. CDR1 is SGHRS and CDR2 is YFSETQ in the germline V gene. The V gene lost 0 bases and the J gene lost 7 bases, with 14 bases spanning the gap. CDR3 sequence: CASSLDGGYSNTIYF. CDR3 bases: TGCGCCAGCAGCTTGGACGGGGGCTATTCCAACACCATATATTTT.

The chain has TRBV6-6 and TRBJ2-7, with 9 bases identical to TRBD1. V lost 4 bases to trimming and J lost 6 bases; unmatched junction nucleotides: 10. This CDR3 spans 15 amino acids. CDR1 and CDR2 from the germline V gene are MNHNY and SVGAGI (reference sequence). The CDR3 coding sequence is TGTGCCAGCAGTTTACCTGGACAGGGGAGGAGCGAGCAGTACTTC. It encodes CASSLPGQGRSEQYF.

The chain employs TRBV5-4 and TRBJ2-5; the match to TRBD2 covers 14 bases. V gave up 4 bases and J gave up 5 bases; unmatched junction bases: 7. Per germline, CDR1 SGHNT and CDR2 YYREEE (reference sequence). This CDR3 is built from 16 residues. CDR3 sequence reads: CASSRGLAGGSETQYF. In DNA form, the CDR3 reads TGTGCCAGCAGCCGAGGACTAGCGGGAGGATCGGAGACCCAGTACTTC.

The gene calls are TRBV5-1 and TRBJ2-1; 9 bases match TRBD1. Unmatched junction bases numbered 4, after V lost 1 base and J lost 2 bases. The CDR3 extends over 16 amino acids. Germline CDR1 reads SGHRS; CDR2 reads YFSETQ. The CDR3 protein is CASSLTTGGAYNEQFF. CDR3 sequence (DNA): TGCGCCAGCAGCTTGACAACAGGGGGCGCCTACAATGAGCAGTTCTTC.

The chain recombines TRBV7-9 with TRBJ1-2, with D possibly matching TRBD1 (5 bases). Trimming took off 2 bases at V and 6 bases at J, with 13 bases between the two ends. This CDR3 comprises 14 residues. In germline, CDR1 is SEHNR, CDR2 FQNEAQ (reference sequence). This CDR3 reads CASSLSQGVDGYTF. CDR3 sequence (DNA): TGTGCCAGCAGCTTATCTCAGGGAGTGGATGGCTACACCTTC.

DNA of the CDR3: TGCGCCACGCAAAAGGGGCTAGCGGGGAGAAATGAGCAGTTCTTC. This encodes CATQKGLAGRNEQFF. This rearrangement joins TRBV10-1 to TRBJ2-1; 9 bases map to TRBD2. This CDR3 has 15 residues. V was clipped by 10 bases and J by 7 bases; unmatched bases: 14. Germline V gives CDR1 WNHNN, CDR2 SYGVQD (reference sequence).

The J gene is TRBJ2-3, the V gene TRBV6-5; D not certain. Germline-derived CDR1 and CDR2 are MNHEY and SVGAGI. Trimming shortened V by 2 bases and J by 1 base, and 13 bases separated the two germline ends. This CDR3 contains 16 residues. CDR3 in DNA: TGTGCCAGCAGTTACAGAACAAGTGGGGGCACAGATACGCAGTATTTT. Its protein product is CASSYRTSGGTDTQYF.

V and J are TRBV4-3 and TRBJ2-3; 8 bases line up with TRBD2. V shed 4 bases, J shed 4 bases, and the junction held 4 bases outside the gene matches. The V gene's germline CDR1 is LGHNA and CDR2 YSLEER. The CDR3 extends over 14 amino acids. The CDR3 region is CASSLGRGADTQYF. CDR3 nucleotides: TGCGCCAGCAGCCTCGGGAGGGGGGCAGATACGCAGTATTTT.

This clone was seen more than once but under ten times. Other DNA sequences within the sample encode an identical CDR3. The rearrangement joins TRBV14 to TRBJ1-4; a weak D match, TRBD1 (5 bases). V was cut by 5 bases and J by 5 bases, with 12 bases left in between. Germline V gene sequence: CDR1 SGHDN, CDR2 FVKESK. This CDR3 has 14 residues. The CDR3 DNA reads as TGTGCCAGCAGCTTTCGGGGGGGAAATGAAAAACTGTTTTTT. It specifies CASSFRGGNEKLFF.

The chain couples TRBV7-7 to TRBJ2-5, with TRBD1 matching 8 bases. Germline V gives CDR1 SSHAT, CDR2 FNYEAQ (reference sequence). The CDR3 is 13 residues long. CDR3 nucleotide sequence: TGTGCTACGTCCAGGGGGCCGGGGGAGACCCAGTACTTC. Translated: CATSRGPGETQYF.

This chain connects TRBV14 to TRBJ2-2, with D possibly matching TRBD1 (5 bases). This CDR3 contains 15 residues. Germline values: CDR1 SGHDN, CDR2 FVKESK. Trimming removed 3 bases from V and 7 bases from J, with 15 bases in between. CDR3 DNA: TGTGCCAGCAGCCAGAATACAGGAGTAGGCGGGGAGCTGTTTTTT. Encoded protein: CASSQNTGVGGELFF.

This chain connects TRBV5-1 to TRBJ1-5; D is uncertain. Germline V gene sequence: CDR1 SGHRS, CDR2 YFSETQ. This CDR3 spans 13 amino acids. V was pared by 0 bases and J by 9 bases, with 10 bases between. CDR3 protein: CASSLGDQMPQHF. The CDR3 DNA is TGCGCCAGCAGCTTGGGAGACCAGATGCCCCAGCATTTT.

This clone was seen a handful of times. In nucleotides, the CDR3 is TGTGCCAGCAGCTCACAGAGGACCACAGATACGCAGTATTTT. Protein: CASSSQRTTDTQYF. The V gene is TRBV5-6, the J gene TRBJ2-3; no reliable D call. V lost 3 bases, J lost 2 bases, and 10 bases lay in between. CDR1 and CDR2 (germline): SGHDT, YYEEEE. The CDR3 has 14 amino acids.

With respect to this clone: Other DNA variants within this sample encode the same CDR3. The V call is TRBV7-2, the J call TRBJ2-5; D might be TRBD1 or TRBD2, each matching 6 bases. The length of the CDR3 is 13 residues. Germline V lookup: CDR1 SGHTA, CDR2 FQGNSA. V was clipped by 5 bases and J by 5 bases, with 12 bases between them. The CDR3 loop is CASSLGGSETQYF. CDR3 in DNA: TGTGCCAGCAGCCTGGGGGGCTCGGAGACCCAGTACTTC.

The J gene is TRBJ1-2, the V gene TRBV9; D possibly corresponds to TRBD1 (5 bases). Trimming stripped 2 bases from V and 7 bases from J, with 18 bases between. This CDR3 comprises 15 residues. Germline assignment: CDR1 SGDLS and CDR2 YYNGEE. CDR3 loop: CASSVGGSGAGGYTF. In nucleotides, the CDR3 is TGTGCCAGCAGCGTGGGAGGGTCCGGGGCAGGTGGCTACACCTTC.

The chain employs TRBV14 and TRBJ1-4, with D perhaps TRBD1 (6 bases). Germline V gene lookup returns CDR1 SGHDN and CDR2 FVKESK. The CDR3 totals 16 residues. Trimming stripped 0 bases from V and 2 bases from J, with 10 bases between. CDR3 coding DNA: TGTGCCAGCAGCCAAGACTCAGGGGTCACTAATGAAAAACTGTTTTTT. It codes for CASSQDSGVTNEKLFF. The full variable domain, with the rest looked up from reference TRBV14 and TRBJ1-4, is EAGVTQFPSHSVIEKGQTVTLRCDPISGHDNLYWYRRVMGKEIKFLLHFVKESKQDESGMPNNRFLAERTGGTYSTLKVQPAELEDSGVYFCASSQDSGVTNEKLFFGSGTQLSVL.

The chain couples TRBV5-1 to TRBJ1-3; D call uncertain. CDR3 length: 15 residues. V lost 3 bases and J lost 0, with 10 bases in between. CDR1 SGHRS and CDR2 YFSETQ come from the germline V gene. The chain's CDR3 is CASSSRTGSGNTIYF. The DNA for the CDR3 is TGCGCCAGCAGCTCTCGGACGGGCTCTGGAAACACCATATATTTT.

The V call is TRBV25-1, the J call TRBJ2-7; D uncertain. There are 13 residues in the CDR3. CDR1 MGHDK and CDR2 SYGVNS come from the germline V gene. The V gene lost 0 bases and the J gene lost 1 base, with 4 bases spanning the gap. The CDR3: CASSEYGSYEQYF. DNA of the CDR3: TGTGCCAGCAGTGAATACGGATCCTACGAGCAGTACTTC.